Listed here is a single T cell receptor beta chain. The antigen is not known. The data originate from a study of T cells in Graves' hyperthyroidism and ophthalmopathy. The investigators amplified TCR beta CDR3 regions from RNA transcripts. Researchers ran a first-round RT-PCR on the TCR CDR3 using the HTBI primer set. TCRdb reprocessed the multiplex PCR reads via MiXCR and lists one record per CDR3 protein. The profile shows hundreds of thousands of distinct CDR3 sequences, approximately 15% of them singletons. Points from the study as a whole: Ophthalmopathy was told apart from stable hyperthyroidism by a 13 V-J model. The model predicted ophthalmopathy a median around seven months before onset.

The CDR3 has 16 amino acids. Between the trimmed V and J ends, which lost 5 bases and 2 bases, there was a span of 18 bases. Researchers barred patients who had uncontrolled infection, other autoimmune disease, pregnancy or lactation. Source material for PBMCs was more than 7.5 ml fresh peripheral blood. The source of this sequence is a woman aged 18-30 years with Graves' hyperthyroidism. The sequencing input was blood. The chain links TRBV12-3 or TRBV12-4 to TRBJ1-1; D gene uncertain. CDR3 amino acids: CASSRRVGVANTEAFF. CDR3 nucleotides: TGTGCCAGCAGTCGGAGGGTGGGAGTAGCCAACACTGAAGCTTTCTTT.